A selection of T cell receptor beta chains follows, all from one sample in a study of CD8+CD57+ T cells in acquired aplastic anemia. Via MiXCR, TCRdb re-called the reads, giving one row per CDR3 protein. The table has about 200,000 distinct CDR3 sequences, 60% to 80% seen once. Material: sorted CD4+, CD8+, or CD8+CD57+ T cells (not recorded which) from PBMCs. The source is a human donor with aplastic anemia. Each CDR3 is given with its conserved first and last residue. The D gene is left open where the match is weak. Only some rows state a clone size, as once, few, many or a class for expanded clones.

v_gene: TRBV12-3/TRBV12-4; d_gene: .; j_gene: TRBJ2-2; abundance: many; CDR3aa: CASSPAAGELFF; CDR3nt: TGTGCCAGCAGTCCAGCGGCCGGGGAGCTGTTTTTT
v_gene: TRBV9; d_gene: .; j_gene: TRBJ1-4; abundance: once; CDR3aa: CASSLSRNEKLFF; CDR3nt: TGTGCCAGCAGCCTTTCACGGAATGAAAAACTGTTTTTT
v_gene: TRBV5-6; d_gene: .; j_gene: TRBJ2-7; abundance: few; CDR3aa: CASSQWGAAYEQYF; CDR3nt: TGTGCCAGCAGCCAATGGGGGGCAGCATACGAGCAGTACTTC
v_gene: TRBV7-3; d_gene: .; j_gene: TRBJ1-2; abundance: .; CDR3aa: CASSLNAWGSLYGYTF; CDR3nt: TGTGCCAGCAGCTTAAACGCGTGGGGCAGCCTATATGGCTACACCTTC
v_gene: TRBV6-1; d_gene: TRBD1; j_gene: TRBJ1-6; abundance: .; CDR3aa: CASEGTGNSPLHF; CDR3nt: TGTGCCAGTGAAGGGACAGGGAATTCACCCCTCCACTTT
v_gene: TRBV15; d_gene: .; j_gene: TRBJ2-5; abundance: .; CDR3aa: CATSRDRASWETQYF; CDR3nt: TGTGCCACCAGCAGAGATCGGGCTAGCTGGGAGACCCAGTACTTC
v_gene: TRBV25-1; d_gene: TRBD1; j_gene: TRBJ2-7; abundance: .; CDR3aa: CASSWDRAWEQYF; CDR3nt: TGTGCCAGCAGCTGGGACAGGGCTTGGGAGCAGTACTTC
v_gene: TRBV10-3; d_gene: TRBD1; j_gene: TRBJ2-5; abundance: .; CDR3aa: CAISGTGAVGEETQYF; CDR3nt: TGTGCCATCAGTGGGACAGGGGCAGTGGGGGAGGAGACCCAGTACTTC
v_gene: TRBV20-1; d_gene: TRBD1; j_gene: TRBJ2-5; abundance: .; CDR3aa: CSARGQGQETQYF; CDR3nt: TGCAGTGCTAGGGGACAGGGTCAAGAGACCCAGTACTTC
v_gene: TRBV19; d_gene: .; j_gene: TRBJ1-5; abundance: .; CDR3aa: CASTWGQVNQPQHF; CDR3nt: TGTGCCAGTACCTGGGGGCAGGTCAATCAGCCCCAGCATTTT
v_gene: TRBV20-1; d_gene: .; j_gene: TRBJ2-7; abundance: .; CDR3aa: CSARNPRGANYEQYF; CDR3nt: TGCAGTGCTAGAAACCCAAGGGGGGCCAACTACGAGCAGTACTTC
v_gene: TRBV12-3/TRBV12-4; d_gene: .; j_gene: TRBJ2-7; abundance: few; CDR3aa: CASSTGTFTYEQYF; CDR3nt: TGTGCCAGCAGTACCGGGACATTCACCTACGAGCAGTACTTC
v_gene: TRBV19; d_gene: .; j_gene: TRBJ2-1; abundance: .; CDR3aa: CASSPKARTNEQFF; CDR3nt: TGTGCCAGTAGTCCCAAGGCCCGTACGAATGAGCAGTTCTTC
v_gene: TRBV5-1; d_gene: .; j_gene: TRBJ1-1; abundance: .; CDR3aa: CASSSGGTMTEAFF; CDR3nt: TGCGCCAGCAGCTCTGGGGGGACGATGACTGAAGCTTTCTTT
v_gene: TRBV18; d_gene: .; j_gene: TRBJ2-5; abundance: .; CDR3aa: CASSLLPGYGETQYF; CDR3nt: TGTGCCAGCTCACTTCTACCGGGGTACGGGGAGACCCAGTACTTC
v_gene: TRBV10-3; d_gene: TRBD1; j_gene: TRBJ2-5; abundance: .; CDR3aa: CAISEWDRGRSSKTQYF; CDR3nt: TGTGCCATCAGTGAGTGGGACAGGGGGCGCAGCTCGAAGACCCAGTACTTC
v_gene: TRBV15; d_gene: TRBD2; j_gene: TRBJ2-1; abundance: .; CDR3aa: CATSTRTSDEQFF; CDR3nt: TGTGCCACCAGCACCCGGACTAGTGATGAGCAGTTCTTC